These T cell receptor beta chains were read from a single sample in a study of response to subunit inactivated influenza vaccine. TCRdb redid the calling of the RT-PCR reads with MiXCR, one entry per CDR3 protein. This repertoire shows hundreds of thousands of distinct CDR3 sequences, about 15% found once; its top ten account for approximately 7.6%. Sequenced material: PBMCs from blood, taken 14 to 15 days before vaccination. The receptors were gathered from a man aged 45 to 65 who received an inactivated influenza vaccine. Both conserved end residues are part of each CDR3. The D gene is left open where the match is weak. Clone size is not always given. Where it is, it says once, few, many or a class for expanded clones.

few	TRBJ1-2	.	TRBV6-2/TRBV6-3	TGTGCCAGCAGCTATACGTATGGCTACACCTTC	CASSYTYGYTF
few	TRBJ1-2	.	TRBV5-1	TGCGCCAGCAGCCCGGACCCTTATACAGGGCTCAACTATGGCTACACCTTC	CASSPDPYTGLNYGYTF
.	TRBJ2-7	TRBD2	TRBV12-3/TRBV12-4	TGTGCCAGCAGCCAAACTTCGACTAGCAGCTACGAGCAGTACTTC	CASSQTSTSSYEQYF
few	TRBJ2-7	TRBD1	TRBV6-2/TRBV6-3	TGTGCCAGCAGTTACTCGGCGGACAGGGTGGACGAGCAGTACTTC	CASSYSADRVDEQYF
few	TRBJ1-2	.	TRBV6-2/TRBV6-3	TGTGCCAGCAGGCCCACGGGGGGAGCTGGCTACACCTTC	CASRPTGGAGYTF
few	TRBJ2-1	.	TRBV11-1	TGTGCCAGCAGCGACTGGGCGGGGAAAAAAAATGAGCAGTTCTTC	CASSDWAGKKNEQFF
.	TRBJ1-1	.	TRBV7-9	TGTGCCAGCCGGGGAGATACAGTGAACACTGAAGCTTTCTTT	CASRGDTVNTEAFF
.	TRBJ1-5	.	TRBV24-1	TGTGCCACCAGTGATCATCTGGATCAGCCCCAGCATTTT	CATSDHLDQPQHF
many	TRBJ2-3	TRBD2	TRBV10-3	TGTGCCATCAGTGAGTCAGGGAGCGGGGGAAGCACAGATACGCAGTATTTT	CAISESGSGGSTDTQYF
.	TRBJ1-2	.	TRBV20-1	TGCAGTGCTATACCCCGGGGGGGCTACACCTTC	CSAIPRGGYTF